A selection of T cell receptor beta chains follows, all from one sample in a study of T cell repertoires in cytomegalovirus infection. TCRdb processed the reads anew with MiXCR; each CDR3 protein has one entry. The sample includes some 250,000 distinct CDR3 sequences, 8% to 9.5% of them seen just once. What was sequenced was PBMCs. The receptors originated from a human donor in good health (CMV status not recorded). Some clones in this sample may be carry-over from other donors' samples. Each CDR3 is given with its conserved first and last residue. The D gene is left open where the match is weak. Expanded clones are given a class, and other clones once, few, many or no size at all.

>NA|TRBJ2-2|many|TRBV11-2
CASSLDVYRELIGELFF
TGTGCCAGCAGCTTAGATGTTTACCGGGAGTTGATCGGGGAGCTGTTTTTT
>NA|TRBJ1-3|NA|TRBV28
CASSLPVGNTIYF
TGTGCCAGCAGTTTACCCGTTGGAAACACCATATATTTT
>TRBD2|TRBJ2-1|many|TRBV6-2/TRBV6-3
CASTLTGTSGEQFF
TGTGCCAGCACCTTGACCGGGACTAGCGGCGAGCAGTTCTTC
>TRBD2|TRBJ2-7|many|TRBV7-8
CASSPLDGGRSYEQYF
TGTGCCAGCAGCCCGCTTGATGGCGGGAGGTCCTACGAGCAGTACTTC
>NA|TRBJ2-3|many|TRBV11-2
CASSFSPISSTDTQYF
TGTGCCAGCAGCTTCTCGCCGATCTCTAGCACAGATACGCAGTATTTT
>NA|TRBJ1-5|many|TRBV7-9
CASSLDRTGYSNQPQHF
TGTGCCAGCAGCTTAGACCGAACAGGGTACAGCAATCAGCCCCAGCATTTT
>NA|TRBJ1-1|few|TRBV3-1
CASSQVRSVGGTEAFF
TGTGCCAGCAGCCAAGTACGCTCCGTGGGGGGAACTGAAGCTTTCTTT
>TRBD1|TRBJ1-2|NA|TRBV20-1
CSASGDRGKYGYTF
TGCAGTGCTAGTGGGGACAGGGGGAAGTATGGCTACACCTTC
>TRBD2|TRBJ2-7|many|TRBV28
CASTLSGVRRYEQYF
TGTGCCAGCACCCTCAGCGGGGTCCGCCGCTACGAGCAGTACTTC
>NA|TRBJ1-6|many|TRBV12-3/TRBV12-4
CASSFEVGSPLHF
TGTGCCAGCAGTTTCGAGGTGGGCTCACCCCTCCACTTT
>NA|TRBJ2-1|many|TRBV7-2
CASSLAPTSGVGYNEQFF
TGTGCCAGCAGCTTAGCCCCAACTTCGGGAGTAGGTTACAATGAGCAGTTCTTC
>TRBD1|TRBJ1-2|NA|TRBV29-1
CSVDAGTGGGYTF
TGCAGCGTTGACGCCGGGACAGGAGGCGGCTACACCTTC
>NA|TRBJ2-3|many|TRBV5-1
CASSLALRGPSTDTQYF
TGCGCCAGCAGCTTGGCCCTTCGCGGACCTAGCACAGATACGCAGTATTTT
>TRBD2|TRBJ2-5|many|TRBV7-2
CASSPLAGSLETQYF
TGTGCCAGCAGCCCCTTAGCGGGGTCGCTGGAGACCCAGTACTTC
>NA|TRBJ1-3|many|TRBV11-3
CASTLFSGNTIYF
TGTGCCAGCACTTTGTTCTCTGGAAACACCATATATTTT
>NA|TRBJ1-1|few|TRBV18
CASSPSGTEAFF
TGTGCCAGCTCACCGAGCGGCACTGAAGCTTTCTTT
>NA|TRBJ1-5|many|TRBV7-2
CASSLGQAFNQPQHF
TGTGCCAGCAGCTTAGGACAGGCCTTCAATCAGCCCCAGCATTTT
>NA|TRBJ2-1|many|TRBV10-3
CATLDATISYNEQFF
TGTGCCACCCTGGACGCAACGATCTCCTACAATGAGCAGTTCTTC
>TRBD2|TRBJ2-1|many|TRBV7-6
CASSLFGGSDKFF
TGTGCTAGCAGCTTATTCGGCGGGAGTGATAAGTTCTTC
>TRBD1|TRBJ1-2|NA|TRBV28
CASRQRDRLTSSYGYTF
TGTGCCAGCAGACAACGGGACAGGCTCACTTCGAGCTATGGCTACACCTTC
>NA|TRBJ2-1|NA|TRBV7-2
CASRSPTGQSSRYEQFF
TGTGCCAGCAGATCCCCCACCGGACAGAGCTCAAGGTATGAGCAGTTCTTC
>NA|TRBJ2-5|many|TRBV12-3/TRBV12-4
CASSLGPVGQTETQYF
TGTGCCAGCAGTTTAGGCCCCGTCGGGCAGACAGAGACCCAGTACTTC
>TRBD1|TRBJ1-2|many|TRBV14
CASSQALGQGNYGYTF
TGTGCCAGCAGCCAAGCGCTGGGACAGGGTAACTATGGCTACACCTTC
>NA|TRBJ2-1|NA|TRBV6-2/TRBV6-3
CASSSGTPSFF
TGTGCCAGCAGCTCCGGGACCCCCTCCTTCTTC
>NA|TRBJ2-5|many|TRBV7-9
CASTHPGPEETQYF
TGTGCCAGCACCCACCCCGGCCCGGAGGAGACCCAGTACTTC
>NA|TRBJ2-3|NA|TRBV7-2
CASSYGTQGGTDTQYF
TGTGCCAGCAGCTACGGGACGCAAGGAGGCACAGATACGCAGTATTTT
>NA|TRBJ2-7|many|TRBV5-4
CATAREIGAGYEQYF
TGTGCCACCGCCCGAGAAATAGGTGCAGGTTACGAGCAGTACTTC
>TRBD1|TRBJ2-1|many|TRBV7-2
CASSRGQGNHEQFF
TGTGCCAGCAGCCGCGGACAGGGGAACCATGAGCAGTTCTTC